Listed below are T cell receptor beta chains from one sample, sequenced in a study of neurological immune-mediated disorders. In TCRdb, the 5' RACE reads were re-called with MiXCR into one record per CDR3 protein. The table includes 20,000 or so distinct CDR3 sequences, about an eighth detected once. The specimen sequenced was PBMCs. These receptors originate from a woman between 40 and 55 years old with HTLV-1-associated myelopathy (HAM/TSP). CDR3s include the opening cysteine and the closing phenylalanine or tryptophan. D genes are given only for firm matches. Clone size is stated in some rows and not others, as once, few, many or a class when expanded.

TRBV5-1	TRBJ2-7	NA	14	many	CASSLDPENYEQYF	TGCGCCAGCAGCTTGGACCCCGAAAACTACGAGCAGTACTTC
TRBV5-5	TRBJ1-5	NA	17	many	CASSSARDLDSNQPQHF	TGTGCCAGCAGCTCCGCCCGGGACCTTGATAGCAATCAGCCCCAGCATTTT
TRBV20-1	TRBJ2-3	NA	14	many	CSARVGGWTDTQYF	TGCAGTGCTAGAGTCGGGGGTTGGACAGATACGCAGTATTTT
TRBV5-1	TRBJ2-3	TRBD2	19	many	CASSPAGTSGGTLTDTQYF	TGCGCCAGCAGCCCGGCCGGGACTAGCGGGGGGACGCTCACAGATACGCAGTATTTT
TRBV7-2	TRBJ2-1	TRBD2	16	many	CASSLGAGGGYNEQFF	TGTGCCAGCAGCTTAGGGGCGGGAGGAGGCTACAATGAGCAGTTCTTC
TRBV5-1	TRBJ2-5	NA	16	many	CASSLDVGRGGETQYF	TGCGCCAGCAGCTTGGATGTCGGTAGAGGGGGGGAGACCCAGTACTTC
TRBV12-3/TRBV12-4	TRBJ1-2	NA	14	many	CASSLGAGNYGYTF	TGTGCCAGCAGTTTGGGGGCAGGCAACTATGGCTACACCTTC
TRBV6-5	TRBJ2-5	TRBD1	15	many	CASSDRGSRGETQYF	TGTGCCAGCAGCGACAGGGGCAGCCGTGGAGAGACCCAGTACTTC
TRBV20-1	TRBJ2-1	TRBD2	15	many	CSAPRASGGANEQFF	TGCAGTGCTCCTCGGGCTAGCGGGGGGGCCAATGAGCAGTTCTTC
TRBV4-1	TRBJ2-7	NA	15	many	CASSQGVTAGYEQYF	TGCGCCAGCAGCCAAGGGGTAACCGCCGGCTACGAGCAGTACTTC
TRBV12-3/TRBV12-4	TRBJ1-1	NA	13	medium-sized	CASSFSQNTEAFF	TGTGCCAGCAGTTTCTCCCAGAACACTGAAGCTTTCTTT
TRBV9	TRBJ2-3	TRBD2	14	many	CASSGLAGEDTQYF	TGTGCCAGCAGCGGACTAGCGGGGGAAGATACGCAGTATTTT
TRBV6-6	TRBJ2-1	TRBD1	14	many	CASSRTGSYNEQFF	TGTGCCAGCAGTAGGACAGGCTCCTACAATGAGCAGTTCTTC
TRBV5-1	TRBJ2-7	TRBD1	15	many	CASRSGQGISYEQYF	TGCGCCAGCAGATCTGGACAGGGCATCTCCTACGAGCAGTACTTC
TRBV5-1	TRBJ2-1	TRBD1	13	many	CASSRDSYNEQFF	TGCGCCAGCAGCCGGGACAGCTACAATGAGCAGTTCTTC
TRBV5-1	TRBJ2-1	NA	12	medium-sized	CASSNLDNEQFF	TGCGCCAGCAGCAATCTAGACAATGAGCAGTTCTTC
TRBV5-1	TRBJ2-7	NA	15	many	CASSRSVGTTGEQYF	TGCGCCAGCAGCCGCTCGGTGGGGACAACGGGCGAGCAGTACTTC
TRBV12-3/TRBV12-4	TRBJ1-5	NA	15	many	CASSRGGGGNQPQHF	TGTGCCAGCAGCCGGGGGGGTGGTGGCAATCAGCCCCAGCATTTT
TRBV21-1	TRBJ2-7	NA	23	NA	CASSIYLCSARSGTELLSYEQYF	NA
TRBV20-1	TRBJ2-1	TRBD1	17	many	CSASSALDRGPYNEQFF	TGCAGTGCTAGTAGTGCCCTCGACAGGGGCCCATACAATGAGCAGTTCTTC
TRBV7-2	TRBJ2-5	NA	16	medium-sized	CASSLQGGRQQETQYF	TGTGCCAGCAGCTTACAGGGGGGGCGACAACAAGAGACCCAGTACTTC
TRBV5-5	TRBJ2-1	NA	13	medium-sized	CASSFTAGSEQFF	TGTGCCAGCAGCTTTACCGCCGGATCCGAGCAGTTCTTC
TRBV12-3/TRBV12-4	TRBJ2-5	TRBD2	15	many	CASSYGGGIFETQYF	TGTGCCAGCAGTTACGGCGGGGGGATTTTCGAGACCCAGTACTTC
TRBV20-1	TRBJ1-2	TRBD1	13	many	CSAIPGQAWGYTF	TGCAGTGCAATACCGGGACAGGCTTGGGGCTACACCTTC
TRBV15	TRBJ2-5	TRBD2	15	NA	CATRRTSGEAETQYF	TGTGCCACCAGGAGGACTAGCGGGGAAGCAGAGACCCAGTACTTC